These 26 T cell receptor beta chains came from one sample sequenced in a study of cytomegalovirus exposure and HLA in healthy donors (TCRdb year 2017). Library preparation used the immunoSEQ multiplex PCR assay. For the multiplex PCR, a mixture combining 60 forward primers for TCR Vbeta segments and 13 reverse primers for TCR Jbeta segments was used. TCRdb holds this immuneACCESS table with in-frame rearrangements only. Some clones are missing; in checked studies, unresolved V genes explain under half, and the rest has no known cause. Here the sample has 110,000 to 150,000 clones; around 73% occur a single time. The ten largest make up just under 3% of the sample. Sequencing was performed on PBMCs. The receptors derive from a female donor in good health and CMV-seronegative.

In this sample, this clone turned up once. This CDR3 reads CASSQPPPLNAGDTQYF. The CDR3 region has the DNA TGTGCCAGCAGCCAACCTCCCCCGCTTAACGCGGGAGATACGCAGTATTTT. The genes are TRBV4-2 and TRBJ2-3, with D perhaps matching TRBD2 (5 bases). There are 17 residues in the CDR3. The germline V gene has CDR1 LGHNA and CDR2 YNFKEQ. The V and J ends lost 2 bases and 5 bases respectively, with 20 bases between them.

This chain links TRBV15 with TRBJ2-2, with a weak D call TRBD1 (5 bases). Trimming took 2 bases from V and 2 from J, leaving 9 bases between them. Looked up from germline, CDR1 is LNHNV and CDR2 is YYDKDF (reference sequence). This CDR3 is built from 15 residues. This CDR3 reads CATSRIDRNTGELFF. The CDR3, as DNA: TGTGCCACCAGCAGAATCGACAGAAACACCGGGGAGCTGTTTTTT.

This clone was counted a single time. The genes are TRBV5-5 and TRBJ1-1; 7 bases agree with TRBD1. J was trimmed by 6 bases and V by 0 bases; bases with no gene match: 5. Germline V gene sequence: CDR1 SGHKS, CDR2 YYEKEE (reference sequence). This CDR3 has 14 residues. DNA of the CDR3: TGTGCCAGCAGCTTGGGACAGGGCAGCGCTGAAGCTTTCTTT. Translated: CASSLGQGSAEAFF.

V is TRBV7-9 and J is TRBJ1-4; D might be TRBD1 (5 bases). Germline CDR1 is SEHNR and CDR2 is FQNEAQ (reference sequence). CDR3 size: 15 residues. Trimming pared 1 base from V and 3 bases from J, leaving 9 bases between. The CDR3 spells CASSLGGSPNEKLFF. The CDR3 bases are TGTGCCAGCAGCTTAGGGGGCAGCCCTAATGAAAAACTGTTTTTT.

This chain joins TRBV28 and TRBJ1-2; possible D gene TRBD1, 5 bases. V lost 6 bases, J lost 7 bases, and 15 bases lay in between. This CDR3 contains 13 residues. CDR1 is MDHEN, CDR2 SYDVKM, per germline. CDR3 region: CASSRGTHGGYTF. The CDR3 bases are TGTGCCAGCAGCCGCGGGACCCATGGTGGCTACACCTTC.

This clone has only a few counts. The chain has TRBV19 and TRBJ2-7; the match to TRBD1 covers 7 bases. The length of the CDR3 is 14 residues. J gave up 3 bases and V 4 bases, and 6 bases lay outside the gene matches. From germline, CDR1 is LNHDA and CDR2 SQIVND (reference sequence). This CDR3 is CASSNWGTVYEQYF. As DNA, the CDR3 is TGTGCCAGTAGTAATTGGGGGACAGTCTACGAGCAGTACTTC. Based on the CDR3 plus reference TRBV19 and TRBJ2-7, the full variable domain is DGGITQSPKYLFRKEGQNVTLSCEQNLNHDAMYWYRQDPGQGLRLIYYSQIVNDFQKGDIAEGYSVSREKKESFPLTVTSAQKNPTAFYLCASSNWGTVYEQYFGPGTRLTVT.

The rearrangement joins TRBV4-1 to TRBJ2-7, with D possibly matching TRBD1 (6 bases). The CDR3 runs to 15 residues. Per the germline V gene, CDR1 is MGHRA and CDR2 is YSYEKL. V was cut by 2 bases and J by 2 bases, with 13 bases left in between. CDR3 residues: CASSQKAGVPYEQYF. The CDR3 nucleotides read TGCGCCAGCAGCCAAAAAGCAGGGGTGCCCTACGAGCAGTACTTC.

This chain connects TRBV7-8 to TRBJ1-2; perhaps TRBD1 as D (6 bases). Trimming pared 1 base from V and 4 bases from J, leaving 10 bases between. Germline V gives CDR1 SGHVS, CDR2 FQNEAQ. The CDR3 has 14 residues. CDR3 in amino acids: CASSLGGQSYGYTF. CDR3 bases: TGTGCCAGCAGCTTAGGTGGACAGAGCTATGGCTACACCTTC. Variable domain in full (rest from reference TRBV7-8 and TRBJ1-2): GAGVSQSPRYKVAKRGQDVALRCDPISGHVSLFWYQQALGQGPEFLTYFQNEAQLDKSGLPSDRFFAERPEGSVSTLKIQRTQQEDSAVYLCASSLGGQSYGYTFGSGTRLTVV.

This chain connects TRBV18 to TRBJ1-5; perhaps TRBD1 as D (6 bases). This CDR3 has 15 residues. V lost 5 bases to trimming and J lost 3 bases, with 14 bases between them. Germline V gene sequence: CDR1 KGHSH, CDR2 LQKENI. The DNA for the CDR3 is TGTGCCAGCTCAGCAGAACAGGGATACAATCAGCCCCAGCATTTT. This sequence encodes CASSAEQGYNQPQHF.

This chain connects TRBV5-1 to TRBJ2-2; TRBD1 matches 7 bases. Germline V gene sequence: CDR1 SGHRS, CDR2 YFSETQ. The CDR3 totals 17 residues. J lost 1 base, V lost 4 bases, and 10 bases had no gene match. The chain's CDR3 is CASSRALTGENTGELFF. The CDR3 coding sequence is TGCGCCAGCAGCCGAGCTTTAACAGGGGAGAACACCGGGGAGCTGTTTTTT.

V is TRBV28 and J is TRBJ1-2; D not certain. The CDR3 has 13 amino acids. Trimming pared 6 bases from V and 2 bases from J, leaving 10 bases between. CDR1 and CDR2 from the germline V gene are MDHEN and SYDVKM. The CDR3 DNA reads TGTGCCAGCAGAAGAGGGCAGAACTATGGCTACACCTTC. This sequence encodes CASRRGQNYGYTF.

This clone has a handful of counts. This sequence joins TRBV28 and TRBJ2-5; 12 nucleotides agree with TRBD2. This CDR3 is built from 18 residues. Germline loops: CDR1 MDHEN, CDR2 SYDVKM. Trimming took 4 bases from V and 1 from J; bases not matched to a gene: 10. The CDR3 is CASSSRLAGDSTQETQYF. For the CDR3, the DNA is TGTGCCAGCAGTTCCCGACTAGCGGGAGACTCCACCCAAGAGACCCAGTACTTC.

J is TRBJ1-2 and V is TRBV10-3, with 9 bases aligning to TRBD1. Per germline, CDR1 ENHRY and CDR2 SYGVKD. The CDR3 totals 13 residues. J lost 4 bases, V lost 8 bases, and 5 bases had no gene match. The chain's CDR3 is CAIWAGQGYGYTF. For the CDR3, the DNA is TGTGCCATCTGGGCGGGACAGGGCTATGGCTACACCTTC.

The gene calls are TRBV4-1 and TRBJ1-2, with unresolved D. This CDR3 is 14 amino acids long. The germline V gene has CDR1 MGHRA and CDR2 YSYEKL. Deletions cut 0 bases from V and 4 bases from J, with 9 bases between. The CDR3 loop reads CASSQDYQIYGYTF. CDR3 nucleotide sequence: TGCGCCAGCAGCCAAGATTACCAGATCTATGGCTACACCTTC.

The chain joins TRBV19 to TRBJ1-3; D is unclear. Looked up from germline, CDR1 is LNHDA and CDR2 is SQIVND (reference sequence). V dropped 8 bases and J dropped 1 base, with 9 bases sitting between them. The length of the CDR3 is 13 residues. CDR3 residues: CASPESSGNTIYF. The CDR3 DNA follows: TGTGCCAGTCCCGAGAGTTCTGGAAACACCATATATTTT.

The CDR3 here is CASSLGGLGNTIYF. Written as DNA, the CDR3 is TGTGCCAGCAGCCTTGGGGGACTTGGAAACACCATATATTTT. This chain uses TRBV7-6 with TRBJ1-3, with D perhaps TRBD1 (5 bases). Germline V gene sequence: CDR1 SGHVS, CDR2 FNYEAQ. The V end was cut by 5 bases, the J end by 3 bases, with 11 bases between. The CDR3 has 14 residues.

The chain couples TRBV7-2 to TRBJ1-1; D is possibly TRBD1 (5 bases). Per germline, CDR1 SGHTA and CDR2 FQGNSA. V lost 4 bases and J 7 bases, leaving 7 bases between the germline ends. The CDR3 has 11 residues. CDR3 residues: CASSSDNEAFF. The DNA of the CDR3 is TGTGCCAGCAGCTCGGACAATGAAGCTTTCTTT.

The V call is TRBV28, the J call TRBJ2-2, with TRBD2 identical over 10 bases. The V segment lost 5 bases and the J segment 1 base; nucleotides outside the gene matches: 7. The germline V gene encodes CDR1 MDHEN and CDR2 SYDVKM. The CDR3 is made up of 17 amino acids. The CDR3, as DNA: TGTGCCAGCAGTCTACTCGGGACTAGCGAGAACACCGGGGAGCTGTTTTTT. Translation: CASSLLGTSENTGELFF.

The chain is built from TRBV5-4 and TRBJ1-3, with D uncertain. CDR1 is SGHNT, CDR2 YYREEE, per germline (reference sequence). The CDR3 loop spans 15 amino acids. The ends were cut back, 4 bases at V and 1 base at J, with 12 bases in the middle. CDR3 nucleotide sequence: TGTGCCAGCAGCGCCGACGGCGGGTCTGGAAACACCATATATTTT. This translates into CASSADGGSGNTIYF.

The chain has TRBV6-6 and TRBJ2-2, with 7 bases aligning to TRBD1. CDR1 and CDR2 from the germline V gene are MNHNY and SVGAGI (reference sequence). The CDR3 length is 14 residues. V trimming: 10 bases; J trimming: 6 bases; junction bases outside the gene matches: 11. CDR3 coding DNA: TGTGCCACCATCCGACAGGGCTCCCCCGGGGAGCTGTTTTTT. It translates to CATIRQGSPGELFF.

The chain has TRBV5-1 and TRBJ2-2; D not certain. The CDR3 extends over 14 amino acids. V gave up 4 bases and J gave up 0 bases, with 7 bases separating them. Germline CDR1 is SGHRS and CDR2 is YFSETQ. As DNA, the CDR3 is TGCGCCAGCAGCCCAAAAACGAACACCGGGGAGCTGTTTTTT. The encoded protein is CASSPKTNTGELFF. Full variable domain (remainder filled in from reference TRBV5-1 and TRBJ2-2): KAGVTQTPRYLIKTRGQQVTLSCSPISGHRSVSWYQQTPGQGLQFLFEYFSETQRNKGNFPGRFSGRQFSNSRSEMNVSTLELGDSALYLCASSPKTNTGELFFGEGSRLTVL.

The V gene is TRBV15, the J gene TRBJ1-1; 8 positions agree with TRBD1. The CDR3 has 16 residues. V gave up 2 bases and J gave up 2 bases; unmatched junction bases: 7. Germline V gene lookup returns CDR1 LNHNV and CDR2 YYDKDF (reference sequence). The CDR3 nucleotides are TGTGCCACCAGCAGAAGGACCGGGACAGGTAACACTGAAGCTTTCTTT. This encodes CATSRRTGTGNTEAFF.

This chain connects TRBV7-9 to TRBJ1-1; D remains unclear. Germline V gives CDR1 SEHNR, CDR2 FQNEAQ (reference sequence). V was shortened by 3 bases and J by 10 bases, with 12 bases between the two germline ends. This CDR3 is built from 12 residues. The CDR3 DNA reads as TGTGCCAGCAGCTTCGATGCGGAAAGAGCTTTCTTT. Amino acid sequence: CASSFDAERAFF.

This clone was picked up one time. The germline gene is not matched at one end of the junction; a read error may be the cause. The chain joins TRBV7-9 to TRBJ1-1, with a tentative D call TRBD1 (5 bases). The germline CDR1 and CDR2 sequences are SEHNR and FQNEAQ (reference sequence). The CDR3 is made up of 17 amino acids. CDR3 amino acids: CSSTPYVGVGSGTEAFF. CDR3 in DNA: TGTTCCAGCACCCCCTACGTAGGCGTCGGCTCAGGGACTGAAGCTTTCTTT.

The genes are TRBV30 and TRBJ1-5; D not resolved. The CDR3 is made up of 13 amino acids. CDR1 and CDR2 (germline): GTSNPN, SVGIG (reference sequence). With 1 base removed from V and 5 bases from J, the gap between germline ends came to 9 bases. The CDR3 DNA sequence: TGTGCCTGGAGTGCCAAGAGGGATCAGCCCCAGCATTTT. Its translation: CAWSAKRDQPQHF.

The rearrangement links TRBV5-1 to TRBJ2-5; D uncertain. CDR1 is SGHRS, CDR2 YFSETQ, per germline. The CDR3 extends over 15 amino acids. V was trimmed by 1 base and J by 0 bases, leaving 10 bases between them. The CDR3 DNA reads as TGCGCCAGCAGCTTGAGTCTCCGGTACCAAGAGACCCAGTACTTC. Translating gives CASSLSLRYQETQYF.